Listed below are T cell receptor beta chains from one sample, sequenced in a study of blood T cell repertoires in COVID-19. Here immunoSEQ multiplex PCR was the method, and the copy in TCRdb shows in-frame clones only, minus some. The sample records about 130,000 clones, 84% being singletons. The sequenced sample consisted of peripheral blood. These receptors came from a woman aged 60-70 years with acute or convalescent COVID-19. The CDR3 runs from the conserved cysteine through the conserved F or W. D genes are given only for firm matches. Clone size, where shown, is once, few, many, or a class for clones that have expanded.

size | D | J | V | CDR3 | DNA
- | TRBD2 | TRBJ2-3 | TRBV6-1 | CASSEGAGGQAATQYF | TGTGCCAGCAGTGAAGGAGCGGGGGGGCAGGCAGCGACGCAGTATTTT
few | TRBD1 | TRBJ2-7 | TRBV2 | CAGSPDRGTYEQYF | TGTGCCGGTTCTCCGGACAGGGGAACCTACGAGCAGTACTTC
once | TRBD1 | TRBJ1-2 | TRBV30 | CAWSVTGQGNYGYTF | TGTGCCTGGAGTGTTACCGGACAGGGTAACTATGGCTACACCTTC
- | TRBD1 | TRBJ1-1 | TRBV19 | CASSGTGGGYEAFF | TGTGCCAGTAGCGGGACAGGAGGCGGCTATGAAGCTTTCTTT
- | TRBD1 | TRBJ2-3 | TRBV30 | CAWNTGADTQYF | TGTGCCTGGAATACAGGGGCAGATACGCAGTATTTT
- | - | TRBJ1-6 | TRBV9 | CASSVGSGSGVSPLHF | TGTGCCAGCAGCGTAGGTTCAGGATCCGGGGTTTCACCCCTCCACTTT
- | - | TRBJ2-3 | TRBV3-1/TRBV3-2 | CASSQVLGQGKDTQYF | TGTGCCAGCAGCCAAGTACTCGGCCAGGGGAAGGATACGCAGTATTTT
- | - | TRBJ1-2 | TRBV28 | CASSQGGMGGYTF | TGTGCCAGCAGTCAAGGAGGTATGGGAGGCTACACCTTC
- | - | TRBJ2-5 | TRBV18 | CASSPGLGETQYF | TGTGCCAGCTCACCCGGACTGGGGGAGACCCAGTACTTC
- | - | TRBJ1-4 | TRBV9 | CASSEGVGREKLFF | TGTGCCAGCAGCGAAGGGGTTGGAAGAGAAAAACTGTTTTTT
- | - | TRBJ1-1 | TRBV19 | CASHDSMNTEAFF | TGTGCCAGTCACGACAGCATGAACACTGAAGCTTTCTTT
- | - | TRBJ1-2 | TRBV7-3 | CASSKQTDYGYTF | TGTGCCAGCAGCAAGCAGACAGACTATGGCTACACCTTC
- | - | TRBJ1-6 | TRBV18 | CASSPTAPGRRGHSPLHF | TGTGCCAGCTCCCCAACCGCTCCGGGGCGCAGGGGCCATTCACCCCTCCACTTT
- | TRBD1 | TRBJ1-4 | TRBV7-9 | CASSRQGREKLFF | TGTGCCAGCAGCAGACAGGGTCGGGAAAAACTGTTTTTT
few | - | TRBJ1-2 | TRBV27 | CASSLSGPTGRNYGYTF | TGTGCCAGCAGTTTATCGGGGCCAACGGGCAGGAACTATGGCTACACCTTC
- | - | TRBJ1-6 | TRBV4-2 | CASSQDRNGGYSPLHF | TGTGCCAGCAGCCAAGATCGAAACGGAGGATATTCACCCCTCCACTTT
- | - | TRBJ1-5 | TRBV4-1 | CASSQEVRGASNQPQHF | TGCGCCAGCAGCCAAGAGGTCCGGGGGGCAAGCAATCAGCCCCAGCATTTT